The 19 T cell receptor beta chains below come from one sample, sequenced in a study of blood T cells in healthy people across ages (dated by TCRdb to about 2015). The library was built by means of 5' RACE. Sequencing used an Illumina HiSeq 2500. The second PCR ran for about 6 to 12 cycles and used a J-beta primer mix along with a sample-barcoded 5' primer. TCRdb reprocessed the public reads (quality trimming at Q25 with fastp, clone calling with MiXCR) and kept in-frame beta chains. Rows merge per CDR3 protein into single entries with the most common DNA and genes. This sample gives more than 800,000 distinct CDR3 sequences in total; around 28% of them show up just once. The top ten constitute approximately 15% of the sample. The sequencing input was blood. The source of these receptors is a woman aged 80 or over in good health.

This clonotype was observed many times. The J gene is TRBJ2-7, the V gene TRBV5-1, with TRBD1 matching 7 bases. After removal of 4 bases from V and 4 bases from J, the junction contained 5 bases not matched to a gene. CDR1 is SGHRS, CDR2 YFSETQ, per germline. The CDR3 extends over 13 amino acids. CDR3 sequence: CASSLPGQYEQYF. CDR3 nucleotides: TGCGCCAGCAGCCTCCCGGGACAGTACGAGCAGTACTTC.

This clonotype was detected only a few times. This chain uses TRBV2 with TRBJ1-5, with D unclear. The CDR3 has 12 amino acids. Germline V gives CDR1 SNHLY, CDR2 FYNNEI. Trimming left V 5 bases short and J 4 bases short, with 6 bases between. The CDR3 nucleotides are TGTGCCAGCAGTATAAGGAATCAGCCCCAGCATTTT. It is translated as CASSIRNQPQHF.

This clonotype came up a few times. This chain joins TRBV6-2 or TRBV6-3 and TRBJ2-3; 7 bases fit TRBD2. CDR1 is MNHEY and CDR2 is SVGEGT in the germline V gene. J lost 7 bases, V lost 2 bases, and 9 bases had no gene match. The CDR3 totals 15 residues. This chain's CDR3 is CASSYDGGSGNTQYF. The CDR3 nucleotides are TGTGCCAGCAGTTACGACGGGGGGTCTGGGAATACGCAGTATTTT.

The V and J genes are TRBV24-1 and TRBJ1-1; D remains ambiguous. The CDR3 loop spans 13 amino acids. Germline CDR1 KGHDR, CDR2 SFDVKD. V gave up 9 bases and J gave up 10 bases, with 20 bases separating them. The CDR3 protein is CATGIPGVHGAFF. CDR3 coding DNA: TGTGCCACCGGTATTCCCGGGGTTCACGGAGCTTTCTTT.

This sequence joins TRBV3-1 and TRBJ2-7; 12 bases are a match to TRBD1. Germline V gives CDR1 LGHDT, CDR2 YNNKEL (reference sequence). The CDR3 length is 16 residues. After removal of 7 bases from V and 0 bases from J, the junction contained 7 bases not matched to a gene. This CDR3 is CASTGTGGHNSYEQYF. In nucleotides, the CDR3 is TGTGCCAGCACTGGGACAGGGGGCCATAACTCCTACGAGCAGTACTTC.

This clonotype was counted ten times or more. The chain links TRBV4-2 to TRBJ2-7; D unresolved. Trimming removed 1 base at V and 3 bases at J, with 7 bases between. The germline V gene has CDR1 LGHNA and CDR2 YNFKEQ. The CDR3 is made up of 13 amino acids. The CDR3 DNA reads TGTGCCAGCAGCCAAGTTCAGGACTACGAGCAGTACTTC. Encoded protein: CASSQVQDYEQYF.

This clonotype showed up just a few times. The chain joins TRBV6-1 to TRBJ1-2; D is unclear. CDR1 and CDR2 (germline): MNHNS, SASEGT. Trimming took off 8 bases at V and 1 base at J, with 29 bases between the two ends. CDR3 size: 19 residues. The CDR3 region is CASLSRAPPPRVLNYGYTF. The CDR3 DNA follows: TGTGCCAGCTTATCCCGGGCCCCCCCACCGAGGGTTCTTAACTATGGCTACACCTTC.

Many counts were recorded for this clonotype. The chain couples TRBV4-3 to TRBJ1-3; 7 bases line up with TRBD1. With V trimmed by 3 bases and J by 2 bases, 4 bases remained unmatched. The germline V gene has CDR1 LGHNA and CDR2 YSLEER. This CDR3 comprises 15 residues. CDR3 DNA sequence: TGCGCCAGCAGCCATACCACAGGGGCTGGAAACACCATATATTTT. Residues: CASSHTTGAGNTIYF.

This clonotype showed up many times. The chain couples TRBV25-1 to TRBJ2-1; D possibly corresponds to TRBD1 (7 bases). Trimming removed 8 bases from V and 9 bases from J, with 23 bases in between. CDR1 MGHDK and CDR2 SYGVNS come from the germline V gene. The CDR3 extends over 15 amino acids. The CDR3 nucleotides read TGTGCCAGCTCCACGGAGGGGGCCCCCTGGGGTGAGCAGTTCTTC. Translated, it gives CASSTEGAPWGEQFF. The variable domain in full, completed from reference TRBV25-1 and TRBJ2-1, reads EADIYQTPRYLVIGTGKKITLECSQTMGHDKMYWYQQDPGMELHLIHYSYGVNSTEKGDLSSESTVSRIRTEHFPLTLESARPSHTSQYLCASSTEGAPWGEQFFGPGTRLTVL.

This clonotype was counted many times. This chain joins TRBV7-2 and TRBJ2-3; D possibly corresponds to TRBD2 (6 bases). V dropped 1 base and J dropped 2 bases, with 10 bases sitting between them. This CDR3 is built from 15 residues. Germline V gene lookup returns CDR1 SGHTA and CDR2 FQGNSA. CDR3 in amino acids: CASSLEGLHTDTQYF. Here the CDR3 DNA reads TGTGCCAGCAGCTTAGAGGGACTTCACACAGATACGCAGTATTTT. Together with reference TRBV7-2 and TRBJ2-3, the CDR3 gives the full variable domain: GAGVSQSPSNKVTEKGKDVELRCDPISGHTALYWYRQSLGQGLEFLIYFQGNSAPDKSGLPSDRFSAERTGGSVSTLTIQRTQQEDSAVYLCASSLEGLHTDTQYFGPGTRLTVL.

This clonotype was seen at least ten times. CDR3 sequence (DNA): TGTGCCAGCTCACCGGCGGGCTTGGCGGGGGACCAGTTCTTC. It encodes CASSPAGLAGDQFF. The gene calls are TRBV18 and TRBJ2-1; 7 bases match TRBD2. The CDR3 has 14 residues. V shed 3 bases, J shed 13 bases, and the junction held 12 bases outside the gene matches. The germline CDR1 and CDR2 sequences are KGHSH and LQKENI.

This clonotype was detected only a few times. A much larger clone sits a single nucleotide away, making a read error possible. The chain combines TRBV20-1 with TRBJ2-5; possible D gene TRBD1, 5 bases. The CDR3 spans 12 residues. Germline CDR1 reads DFQATT; CDR2 reads SNEGSKA (reference sequence). The CDR3, as DNA: TGCAGGGCTCCCAGACAGCAAGAGACCCAGTACTTC. This gives the protein CRAPRQQETQYF.

This clonotype was counted at least ten times. This rearrangement joins TRBV6-2 or TRBV6-3 to TRBJ1-2; D gene ambiguous. Looked up from germline, CDR1 is MNHEY and CDR2 is SVGEGT. The V and J ends lost 4 bases and 4 bases respectively, with 7 bases between them. The CDR3 contains 12 residues. Written as DNA, the CDR3 is TGTGCCAGCAGTTGGCTAACCTATGGCTACACCTTC. Encoded protein: CASSWLTYGYTF.

The chain has TRBV29-1 and TRBJ1-4, with 7 nucleotides matching TRBD1. CDR1 is SQVTM, CDR2 ANQGSEA, per germline. This CDR3 has 12 residues. With 6 bases clipped from V and 5 bases from J, the junction kept 3 bases outside the gene matches. CDR3 bases: TGCAGCGTGGGACAGATAAATGAAAAACTGTTTTTT. This codes for CSVGQINEKLFF.

Details on this clonotype: A read error is possible here, since a much larger clone lies one base away. V gene TRBV20-1 combines with J gene TRBJ2-5; unclear D gene. V lost 0 bases and J 11 bases, leaving 13 bases between the germline ends. Germline assignment: CDR1 DFQATT and CDR2 SNEGSKA (reference sequence). The CDR3 length is 12 residues. The CDR3 DNA is TGCAGTGCTAGAGATCTATCGAATGAGCAGTACTTC. Translated, it gives CSARDLSNEQYF.

The CDR3 is CASSLQPQGTNEKLFF. CDR3 sequence (DNA): TGTGCCAGCAGCTTACAGCCCCAGGGAACTAATGAAAAACTGTTTTTT. The rearrangement uses TRBV7-9 and TRBJ1-4; TRBD1 is a possible D gene (5 bases). Trimming left V 2 bases short and J 1 base short, with 11 bases between. Per the germline V gene, CDR1 is SEHNR and CDR2 is FQNEAQ (reference sequence). The CDR3 totals 16 residues.

This clonotype was detected a few times. The chain is built from TRBV9 and TRBJ2-1, with D perhaps assigned TRBD1 or TRBD2 (7 bases each). Germline V gene sequence: CDR1 SGDLS, CDR2 YYNGEE. V lost 4 bases to trimming and J lost 9 bases, with 20 bases between them. The CDR3 is 15 residues long. This CDR3 is CASSPGGGVGGEQFF. CDR3 nucleotide sequence: TGTGCCAGCAGCCCAGGGGGGGGGGTAGGAGGTGAGCAGTTCTTC.

This clonotype has at least ten counts. The V gene is TRBV6-2 or TRBV6-3, the J gene TRBJ2-5; D unresolved. Trimming shortened V by 7 bases and J by 7 bases, and 13 bases separated the two germline ends. CDR3 length: 12 amino acids. Germline CDR1 reads MNHEY; CDR2 reads SVGEGT. CDR3 bases: TGTGCCAGCACCGACCCAATTGGGACCCAGTACTTC. It yields the protein CASTDPIGTQYF.

Of note for this clonotype: The junction shows a germline mismatch at one end, possibly a read error. V gene TRBV7-9 combines with J gene TRBJ2-2; 8 bases fit TRBD1. CDR1 is SEHNR, CDR2 FQNEAQ, per germline (reference sequence). The CDR3 covers 15 residues. The CDR3 protein is CTSSWGTGNTGELFF. CDR3 nucleotides: TGTACCAGCAGCTGGGGGACAGGGAACACCGGGGAGCTGTTTTTT.